The 4 T cell receptor beta chains presented below share a single source sample, sequenced in a study of blood T cell repertoires in COVID-19. Some clones are missing from TCRdb's copy, which holds only in-frame ones; the method was immunoSEQ multiplex PCR. The sample yields under 250,000 clones, 85% to 95% seen once. The specimen sequenced was peripheral blood. The receptors shown here come from a man aged 25 to 45 with COVID-19, enrolled during active disease.

The rearrangement links TRBV15 to TRBJ2-5; tentatively, D is TRBD2 (6 bases). The length of the CDR3 is 15 residues. From germline, CDR1 is LNHNV and CDR2 YYDKDF (reference sequence). V lost 1 base to trimming and J lost 5 bases, with 14 bases between them. The CDR3 sequence: CATSRGRLREETQYF. CDR3 nucleotide sequence: TGTGCCACCAGCAGAGGGCGCCTACGGGAGGAGACCCAGTACTTC.

This chain links TRBV30 with TRBJ2-1; D is undetermined. The CDR3 contains 13 residues. The V gene's germline CDR1 is GTSNPN and CDR2 SVGIG (reference sequence). Trimming took off 2 bases at V and 2 bases at J, with 7 bases between the two ends. The CDR3 here is CAWSMSPYNEQFF. CDR3 DNA: TGTGCCTGGAGTATGAGTCCCTACAATGAGCAGTTCTTC.

The chain is built from TRBV3-1 (or the pseudogene TRBV3-2) and TRBJ1-1, with 9 bases matching TRBD1. The germline V gene encodes CDR1 LGHDT and CDR2 YNNKEL (reference sequence). The CDR3 length is 14 residues. The V segment lost 6 bases and the J segment 3 bases; nucleotides outside the gene matches: 5. This chain's CDR3 is CASSPGQGYTEAFF. In DNA form, the CDR3 reads TGTGCCAGCAGTCCGGGACAGGGATACACTGAAGCTTTCTTT.

The chain combines TRBV12-5 with TRBJ2-7, with D possibly being TRBD1 (6 bases). This CDR3 comprises 17 residues. Trimming pared 0 bases from V and 7 bases from J, leaving 22 bases between. Germline assignment: CDR1 LGHNT and CDR2 FRNRAP. CDR3: CASGLVPLLKQGWEQYF. The DNA for the CDR3 is TGTGCTAGTGGTTTGGTTCCTCTTCTTAAACAGGGATGGGAGCAGTACTTC. The full variable domain, with the rest looked up from reference TRBV12-5 and TRBJ2-7, is DARVTQTPRHKVTEMGQEVTMRCQPILGHNTVFWYRQTMMQGLELLAYFRNRAPLDDSGMPKDRFSAEMPDATLATLKIQPSEPRDSAVYFCASGLVPLLKQGWEQYFGPGTRLTVT.